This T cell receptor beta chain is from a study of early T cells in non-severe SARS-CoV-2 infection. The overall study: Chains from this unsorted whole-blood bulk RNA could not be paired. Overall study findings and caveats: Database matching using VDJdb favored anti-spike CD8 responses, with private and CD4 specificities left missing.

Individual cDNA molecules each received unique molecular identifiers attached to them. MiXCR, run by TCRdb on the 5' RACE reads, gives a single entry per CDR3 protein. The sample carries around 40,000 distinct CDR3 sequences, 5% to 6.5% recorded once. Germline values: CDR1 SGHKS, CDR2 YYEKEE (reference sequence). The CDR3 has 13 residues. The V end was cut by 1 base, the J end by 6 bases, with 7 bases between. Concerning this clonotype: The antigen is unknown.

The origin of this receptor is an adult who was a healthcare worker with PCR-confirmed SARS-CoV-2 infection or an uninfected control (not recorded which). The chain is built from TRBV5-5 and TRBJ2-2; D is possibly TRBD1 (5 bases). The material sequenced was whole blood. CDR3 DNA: TGTGCCAGCAGCTTGAGGGGATCCGGGGAGCTGTTTTTT. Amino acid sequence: CASSLRGSGELFF.